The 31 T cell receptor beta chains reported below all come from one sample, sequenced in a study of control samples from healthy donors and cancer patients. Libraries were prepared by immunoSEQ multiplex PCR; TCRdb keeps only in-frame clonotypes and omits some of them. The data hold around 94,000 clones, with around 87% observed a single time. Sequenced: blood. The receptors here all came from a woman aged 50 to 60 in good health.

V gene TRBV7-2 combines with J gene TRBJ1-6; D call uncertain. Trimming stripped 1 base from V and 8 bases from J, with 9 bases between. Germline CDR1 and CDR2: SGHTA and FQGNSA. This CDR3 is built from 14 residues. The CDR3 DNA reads TGTGCCAGCAGCTTAGTTCCGGAAGATTCACCCCTCCACTTT. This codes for CASSLVPEDSPLHF.

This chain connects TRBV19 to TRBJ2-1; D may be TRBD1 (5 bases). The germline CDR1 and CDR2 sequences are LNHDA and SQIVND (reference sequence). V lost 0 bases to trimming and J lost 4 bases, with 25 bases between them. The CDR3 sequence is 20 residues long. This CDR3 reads CASSIDPWGRRSQRYNEQFF. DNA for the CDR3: TGTGCCAGTAGTATAGATCCTTGGGGCAGAAGGTCCCAAAGATACAATGAGCAGTTCTTC.

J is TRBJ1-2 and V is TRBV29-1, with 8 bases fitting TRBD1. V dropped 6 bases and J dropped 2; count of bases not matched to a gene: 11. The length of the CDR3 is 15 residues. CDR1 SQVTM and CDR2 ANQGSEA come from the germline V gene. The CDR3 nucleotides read TGCAGCGTCAACAGGGGACAGGAGTTCAACTATGGCTACACCTTC. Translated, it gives CSVNRGQEFNYGYTF.

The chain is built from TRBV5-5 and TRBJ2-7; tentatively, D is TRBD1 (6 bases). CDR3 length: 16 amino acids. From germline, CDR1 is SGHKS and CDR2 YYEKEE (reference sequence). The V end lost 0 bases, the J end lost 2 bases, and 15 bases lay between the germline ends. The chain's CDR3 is CASSLGPQGQTYEQYF. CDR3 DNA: TGTGCCAGCAGCTTGGGCCCGCAGGGGCAGACCTACGAGCAGTACTTC.

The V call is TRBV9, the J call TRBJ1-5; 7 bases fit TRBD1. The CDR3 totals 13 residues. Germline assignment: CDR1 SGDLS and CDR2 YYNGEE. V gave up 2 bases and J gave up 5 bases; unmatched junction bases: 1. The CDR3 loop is CASSVTGDQPQHF. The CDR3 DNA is TGTGCCAGCAGCGTCACAGGGGATCAGCCCCAGCATTTT.

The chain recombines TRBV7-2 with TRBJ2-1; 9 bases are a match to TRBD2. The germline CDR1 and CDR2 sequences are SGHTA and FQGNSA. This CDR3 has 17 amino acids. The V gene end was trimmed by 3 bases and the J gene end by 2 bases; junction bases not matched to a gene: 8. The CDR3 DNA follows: TGTGCCAGCAGCTTCCAAGCGGGGGGCCCCCCCTACAATGAGCAGTTCTTC. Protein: CASSFQAGGPPYNEQFF.

CDR3 nucleotide sequence: TGTGCCAGCAGCGCGACCAGGGTGACCACCGGGGAGCTGTTTTTT. Encoded protein: CASSATRVTTGELFF. The chain uses TRBV7-2 and TRBJ2-2, with D perhaps matching TRBD1 (5 bases). Germline V gene sequence: CDR1 SGHTA, CDR2 FQGNSA. This CDR3 is built from 15 residues. V was shortened by 5 bases and J by 4 bases, with 14 bases between the two germline ends.

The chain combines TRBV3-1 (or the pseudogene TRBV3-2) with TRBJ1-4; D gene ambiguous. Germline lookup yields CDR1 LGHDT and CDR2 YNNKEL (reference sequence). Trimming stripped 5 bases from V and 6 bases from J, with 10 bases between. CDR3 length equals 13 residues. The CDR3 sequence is CASSTRAYEKLFF. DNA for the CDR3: TGTGCCAGCAGCACCCGGGCGTATGAAAAACTGTTTTTT.

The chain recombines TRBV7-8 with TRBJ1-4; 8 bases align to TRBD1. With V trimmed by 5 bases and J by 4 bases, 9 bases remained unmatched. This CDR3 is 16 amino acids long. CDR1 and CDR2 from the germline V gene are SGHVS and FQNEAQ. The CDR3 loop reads CASSQKGGQGNEKLFF. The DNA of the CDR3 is TGTGCCAGCAGCCAAAAGGGAGGACAGGGTAATGAAAAACTGTTTTTT.

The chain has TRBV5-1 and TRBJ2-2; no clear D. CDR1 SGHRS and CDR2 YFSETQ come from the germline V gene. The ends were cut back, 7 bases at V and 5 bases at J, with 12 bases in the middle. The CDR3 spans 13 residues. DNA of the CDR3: TGCGCCAGCTCGCCCGGTCGTACCGGGGAGCTGTTTTTT. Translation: CASSPGRTGELFF.

The CDR3 region is CASSPLGLAGVGGANVLTF. The CDR3 DNA reads as TGCGCCAGCAGCCCACTGGGACTAGCGGGAGTCGGTGGGGCCAACGTCCTGACTTTC. The genes are TRBV5-1 and TRBJ2-6; 14 nucleotides match TRBD2. V dropped 4 bases and J dropped 3; count of bases not matched to a gene: 9. This CDR3 contains 19 residues. Germline lookup yields CDR1 SGHRS and CDR2 YFSETQ.

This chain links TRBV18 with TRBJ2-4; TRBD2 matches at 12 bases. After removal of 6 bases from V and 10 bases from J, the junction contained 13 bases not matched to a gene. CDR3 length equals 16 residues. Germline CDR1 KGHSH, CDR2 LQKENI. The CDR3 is CASSPTVLAGGSIQYF. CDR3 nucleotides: TGTGCCAGCTCCCCCACAGTACTAGCGGGGGGCTCTATTCAGTACTTC.

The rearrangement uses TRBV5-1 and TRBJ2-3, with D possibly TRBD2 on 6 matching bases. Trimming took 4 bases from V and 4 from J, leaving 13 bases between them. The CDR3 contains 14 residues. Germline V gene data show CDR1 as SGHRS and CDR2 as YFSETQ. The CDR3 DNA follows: TGCGCCAGCAGCCCAAAGACGGGGGCAGATACGCAGTATTTT. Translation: CASSPKTGADTQYF. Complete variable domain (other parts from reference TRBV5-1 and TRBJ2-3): KAGVTQTPRYLIKTRGQQVTLSCSPISGHRSVSWYQQTPGQGLQFLFEYFSETQRNKGNFPGRFSGRQFSNSRSEMNVSTLELGDSALYLCASSPKTGADTQYFGPGTRLTVL.

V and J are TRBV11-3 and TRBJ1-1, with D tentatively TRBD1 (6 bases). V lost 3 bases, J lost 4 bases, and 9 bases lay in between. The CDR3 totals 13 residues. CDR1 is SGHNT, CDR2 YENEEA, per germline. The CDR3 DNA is TGTGCCAGCAGCTTTGGCAGGGGCACTGAAGCTTTCTTT. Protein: CASSFGRGTEAFF.

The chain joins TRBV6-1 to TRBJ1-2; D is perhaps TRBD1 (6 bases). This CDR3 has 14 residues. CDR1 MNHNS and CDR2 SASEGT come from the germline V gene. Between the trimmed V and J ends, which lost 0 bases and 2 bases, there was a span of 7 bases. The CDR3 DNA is TGTGCCAGCAGTGAAGCGGGACAAAACTATGGCTACACCTTC. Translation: CASSEAGQNYGYTF.

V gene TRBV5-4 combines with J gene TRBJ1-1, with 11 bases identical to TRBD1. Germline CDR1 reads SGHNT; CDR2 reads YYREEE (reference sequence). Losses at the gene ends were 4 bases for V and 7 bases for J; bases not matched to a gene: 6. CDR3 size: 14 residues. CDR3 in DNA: TGTGCCAGCAGCCTGGACAGGGGGCTTGATGAAGCTTTCTTT. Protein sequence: CASSLDRGLDEAFF.

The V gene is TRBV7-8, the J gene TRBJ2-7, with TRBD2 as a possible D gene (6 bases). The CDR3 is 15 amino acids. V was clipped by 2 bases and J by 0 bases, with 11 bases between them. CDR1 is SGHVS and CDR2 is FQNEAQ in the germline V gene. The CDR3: CASSLPPSASYEQYF. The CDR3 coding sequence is TGTGCCAGCAGCTTACCGCCTAGCGCCTCCTACGAGCAGTACTTC.

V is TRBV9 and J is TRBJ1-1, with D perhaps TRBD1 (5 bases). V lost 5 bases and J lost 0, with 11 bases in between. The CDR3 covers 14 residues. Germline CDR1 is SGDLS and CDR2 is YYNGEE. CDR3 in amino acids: CASSVGGVNTEAFF. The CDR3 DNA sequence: TGTGCCAGCAGTGTTGGGGGAGTGAACACTGAAGCTTTCTTT.

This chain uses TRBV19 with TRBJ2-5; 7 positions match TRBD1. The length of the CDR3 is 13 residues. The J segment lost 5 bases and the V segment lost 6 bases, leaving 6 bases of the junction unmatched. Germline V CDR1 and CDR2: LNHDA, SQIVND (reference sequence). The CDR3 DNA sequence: TGTGCCAGTAGGGACAGGTTTGAGGAGACCCAGTACTTC. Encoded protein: CASRDRFEETQYF.

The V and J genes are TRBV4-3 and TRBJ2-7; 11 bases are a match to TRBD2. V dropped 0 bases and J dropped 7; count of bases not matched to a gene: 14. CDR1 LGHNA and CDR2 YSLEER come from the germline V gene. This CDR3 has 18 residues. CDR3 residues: CASSQEGPPLAGEQEQYF. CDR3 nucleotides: TGCGCCAGCAGCCAAGAAGGCCCCCCACTAGCGGGGGAACAGGAGCAGTACTTC.

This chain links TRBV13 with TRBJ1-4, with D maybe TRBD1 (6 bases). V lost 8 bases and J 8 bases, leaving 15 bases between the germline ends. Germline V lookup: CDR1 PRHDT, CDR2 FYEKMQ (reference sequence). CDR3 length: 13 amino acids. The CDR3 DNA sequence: TGTGCCAGCGGGCTTAGGGGGGGCGAAAAACTGTTTTTT. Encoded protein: CASGLRGGEKLFF.

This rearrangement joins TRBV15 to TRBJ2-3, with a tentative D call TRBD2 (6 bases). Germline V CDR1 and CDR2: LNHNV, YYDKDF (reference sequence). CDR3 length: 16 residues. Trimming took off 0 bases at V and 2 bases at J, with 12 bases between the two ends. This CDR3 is CATSRDREKHTDTQYF. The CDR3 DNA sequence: TGTGCCACCAGCAGAGATCGGGAGAAGCACACAGATACGCAGTATTTT.

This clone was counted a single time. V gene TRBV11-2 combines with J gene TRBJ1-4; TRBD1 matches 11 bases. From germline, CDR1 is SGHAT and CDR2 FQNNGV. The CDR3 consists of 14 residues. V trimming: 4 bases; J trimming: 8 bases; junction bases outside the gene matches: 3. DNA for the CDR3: TGTGCCAGCAGCTCGGACAGGGGGCGAGAAAAACTGTTTTTT. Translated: CASSSDRGREKLFF.

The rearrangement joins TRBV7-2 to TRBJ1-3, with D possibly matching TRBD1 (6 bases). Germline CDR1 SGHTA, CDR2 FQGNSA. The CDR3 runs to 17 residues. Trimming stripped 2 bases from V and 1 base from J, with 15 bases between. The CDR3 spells CASSLSAGGGSGNTIYF. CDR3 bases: TGTGCCAGCAGCTTATCGGCCGGGGGCGGGTCTGGAAACACCATATATTTT. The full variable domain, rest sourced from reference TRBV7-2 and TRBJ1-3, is GAGVSQSPSNKVTEKGKDVELRCDPISGHTALYWYRQSLGQGLEFLIYFQGNSAPDKSGLPSDRFSAERTGGSVSTLTIQRTQQEDSAVYLCASSLSAGGGSGNTIYFGEGSWLTVV.

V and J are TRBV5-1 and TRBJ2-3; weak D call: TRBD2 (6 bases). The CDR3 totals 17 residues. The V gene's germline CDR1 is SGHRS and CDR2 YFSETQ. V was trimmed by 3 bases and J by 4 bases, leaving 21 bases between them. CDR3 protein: CASSSGSGAPGSDTQYF. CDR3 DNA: TGCGCCAGCAGCTCCGGATCGGGAGCCCCCGGGTCAGATACGCAGTATTTT.

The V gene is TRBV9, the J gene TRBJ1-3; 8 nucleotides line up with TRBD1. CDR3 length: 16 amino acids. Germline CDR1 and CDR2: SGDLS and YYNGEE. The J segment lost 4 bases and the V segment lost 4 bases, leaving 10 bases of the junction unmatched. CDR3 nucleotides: TGTGCCAGCAGCCTACGGACAGGGAAAGAGGGAAACACCATATATTTT. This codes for CASSLRTGKEGNTIYF.

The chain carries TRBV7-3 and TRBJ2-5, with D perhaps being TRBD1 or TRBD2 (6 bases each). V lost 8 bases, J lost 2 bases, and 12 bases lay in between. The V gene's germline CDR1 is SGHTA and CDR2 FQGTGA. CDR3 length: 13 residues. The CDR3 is CASATGAQETQYF. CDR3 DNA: TGTGCCAGCGCCACGGGGGCGCAAGAGACCCAGTACTTC. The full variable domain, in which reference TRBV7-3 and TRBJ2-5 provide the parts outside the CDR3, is GAGVSQTPSNKVTEKGKYVELRCDPISGHTALYWYRQSLGQGPEFLIYFQGTGAADDSGLPNDRFFAVRPEGSVSTLKIQRTERGDSAVYLCASATGAQETQYFGPGTRLLVL.

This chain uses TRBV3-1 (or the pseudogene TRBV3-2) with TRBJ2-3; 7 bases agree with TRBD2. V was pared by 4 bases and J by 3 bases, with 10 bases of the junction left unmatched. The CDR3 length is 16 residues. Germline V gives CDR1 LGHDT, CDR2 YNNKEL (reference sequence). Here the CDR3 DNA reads TGTGCCAGCAGCCCATCGGGGGGAACGGGGACAGATACGCAGTATTTT. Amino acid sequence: CASSPSGGTGTDTQYF.

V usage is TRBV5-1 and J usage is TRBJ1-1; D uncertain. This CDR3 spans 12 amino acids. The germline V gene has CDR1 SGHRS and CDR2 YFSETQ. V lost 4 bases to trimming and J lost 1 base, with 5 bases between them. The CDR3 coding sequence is TGCGCCAGCAGCGAAACGAACACTGAAGCTTTCTTT. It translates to CASSETNTEAFF.

CDR3 in DNA: TGTGCCAGCAGCCGCCAACGGGGTTACATAGATACGCAGTATTTT. Residues: CASSRQRGYIDTQYF. The chain carries TRBV7-2 and TRBJ2-3, with D possibly being TRBD2 (5 bases). Trimming pared 5 bases from V and 5 bases from J, leaving 17 bases between. Germline lookup yields CDR1 SGHTA and CDR2 FQGNSA. There are 15 residues in the CDR3.

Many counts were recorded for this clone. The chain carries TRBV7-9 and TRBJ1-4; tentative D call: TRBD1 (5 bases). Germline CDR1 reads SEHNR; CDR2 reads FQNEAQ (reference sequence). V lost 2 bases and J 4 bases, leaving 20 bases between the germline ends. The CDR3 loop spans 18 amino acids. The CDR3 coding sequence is TGTGCCAGCAGCTTACTAAGTGGAGGGGCACCGGGTAATGAAAAACTGTTTTTT. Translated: CASSLLSGGAPGNEKLFF. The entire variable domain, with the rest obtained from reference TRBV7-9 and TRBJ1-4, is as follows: DTGVSQNPRHKITKRGQNVTFRCDPISEHNRLYWYRQTLGQGPEFLTYFQNEAQLEKSRLLSDRFSAERPKGSFSTLEIQRTEQGDSAMYLCASSLLSGGAPGNEKLFFGSGTQLSVL.